The 29 T cell receptor beta chains given below trace back to one sample, sequenced in a study of T cell clusters in autoimmune cytopenias. Multiplex touch-down PCR amplified TRB using TRB-A and TRB-B pools in one tube. Each CDR3 protein gets one entry in TCRdb, which reprocessed the multiplex PCR reads and gives no DNA. The sample has some 4,300 distinct CDR3 sequences. Some 38,000 genome equivalents of blood DNA were amplified for TRB. The sample also formed part of further work on T cell repertoires in aging, cancer and after chemotherapy.

The specimen was peripheral blood. These receptors all stem from a human donor in good health.

By frequency, this clonotype registers medium-sized. CDR3 region: CASSMGEGYQPQHF. This chain uses TRBV19 with TRBJ1-5. The CDR3 runs to 14 residues. The germline gives CDR1 LNHDA, CDR2 SQIVND (reference sequence).

The V gene is TRBV20-1, the J gene TRBJ2-5; TCRdb reports TRBD1, a call that lacks DNA to check it against. CDR3 length: 16 amino acids. Looked up from germline, CDR1 is DFQATT and CDR2 is SNEGSKA (reference sequence). Here the CDR3 reads CSARPFLVGGLETQYF.

By frequency, this clonotype is medium-sized. This chain links TRBV27 with TRBJ1-1. The CDR3 sequence is 14 residues long. Germline V gene lookup returns CDR1 MNHEY and CDR2 SMNVEV (reference sequence). The CDR3 protein is CASSFYGGGTEAFF.

Measured by frequency, this clonotype is medium-sized. The chain joins TRBV7-6 to TRBJ2-5; the TRBD1 assignment by TCRdb is unverifiable without DNA. There are 13 residues in the CDR3. Germline V CDR1 and CDR2: SGHVS, FNYEAQ. The CDR3: CASSLSGEETQYF.

The rearrangement links TRBV20-1 to TRBJ2-7; TCRdb selects TRBD1, and the lack of DNA leaves this call unchecked. Germline CDR1 DFQATT, CDR2 SNEGSKA (reference sequence). The CDR3 extends over 13 amino acids. CDR3 residues: CSVRGSYSYEQYF.

The rearrangement joins TRBV7-9 to TRBJ2-5; TCRdb returns TRBD1, unconfirmable since there is no DNA. The CDR3 contains 16 residues. CDR1 is SEHNR, CDR2 FQNEAQ, per germline (reference sequence). The chain's CDR3 is CASSSWDKGDPETQYF.

By frequency, this clonotype is medium-sized. This rearrangement joins TRBV6-5 to TRBJ2-5; the D call from TCRdb, TRBD1, cannot be confirmed without DNA. CDR1 is MNHEY and CDR2 is SVGAGI in the germline V gene. The CDR3 length is 14 residues. CDR3 sequence reads: CANLGRQAQETQYF.

The chain links TRBV20-1 to TRBJ2-5; TCRdb gives TRBD2 as the D gene, but with no DNA this cannot be confirmed. Germline V gene data show CDR1 as DFQATT and CDR2 as SNEGSKA (reference sequence). CDR3 length: 15 amino acids. Here the CDR3 reads CSAHLGLAGRETQYF.

Measured by frequency, this clonotype is medium-sized. The V gene is TRBV6-5, the J gene TRBJ1-2; TCRdb calls TRBD1, which cannot be checked without DNA. The CDR3 length is 14 residues. Looked up from germline, CDR1 is MNHEY and CDR2 is SVGAGI. CDR3 in amino acids: CASRGGQVAYGYTF.

Measured by frequency, this clonotype is medium-sized. The chain links TRBV18 to TRBJ2-2; TCRdb picks TRBD2, but there is no DNA to check that call. The CDR3 consists of 14 residues. Germline CDR1 reads KGHSH; CDR2 reads LQKENI. Here the CDR3 reads CASSPRRDTGELFF.

The CDR3 loop is CAISTGIAEAFF. The rearrangement uses TRBV10-3 and TRBJ1-1; the TRBD1 assignment by TCRdb is unverifiable without DNA. This CDR3 contains 12 residues. Germline V gene sequence: CDR1 ENHRY, CDR2 SYGVKD.

This chain joins TRBV27 and TRBJ1-4. This CDR3 is 13 amino acids long. The germline CDR1 and CDR2 sequences are MNHEY and SMNVEV (reference sequence). The CDR3 protein is CASSSATNEKLFF.

This clonotype ranks as medium-sized in terms of frequency. The CDR3 spells CASLLTDTQYF. This sequence joins TRBV12-3 or TRBV12-4 and TRBJ2-3. This CDR3 contains 11 residues.

CDR3 protein: CASSLARKLSTDTQYF. The J gene is TRBJ2-3, the V gene TRBV7-9. Germline V gene lookup returns CDR1 SEHNR and CDR2 FQNEAQ (reference sequence). This CDR3 region has 16 residues.

This clonotype is called medium-sized (0.01 to 0.1%) based on its frequency. The V and J genes are TRBV6-2 or TRBV6-3 and TRBJ2-2; checking the TCRdb D call of TRBD2 is not possible without DNA. Per germline, CDR1 MNHEY and CDR2 SVGEGT. The length of the CDR3 is 18 residues. CDR3 protein: CASSYASAGMVGTGELFF.

The gene calls are TRBV25-1 and TRBJ1-6; TCRdb calls TRBD1, which cannot be checked without DNA. The germline V gene has CDR1 MGHDK and CDR2 SYGVNS. The CDR3 contains 16 residues. This chain's CDR3 is CASSESRGSVNSPLHF. The full variable domain, in which reference TRBV25-1 and TRBJ1-6 provide the parts outside the CDR3, is EADIYQTPRYLVIGTGKKITLECSQTMGHDKMYWYQQDPGMELHLIHYSYGVNSTEKGDLSSESTVSRIRTEHFPLTLESARPSHTSQYLCASSESRGSVNSPLHFGNGTRLTVT.

The chain joins TRBV6-1 to TRBJ2-7; checking the TCRdb D call of TRBD1 is not possible without DNA. The CDR3 is 14 residues long. Germline assignment: CDR1 MNHNS and CDR2 SASEGT. CDR3 in amino acids: CAITTPGQGAGWYF.

The chain uses TRBV7-2 and TRBJ1-2. The CDR3 contains 15 residues. Germline values: CDR1 SGHTA, CDR2 FQGNSA. The CDR3 reads CASSQRDTTNYGYTF.

In terms of frequency, this clonotype is medium-sized. The chain joins TRBV6-6 to TRBJ2-1; without DNA, the TCRdb call of TRBD1 cannot be checked. This CDR3 contains 12 residues. Germline CDR1 is MNHNY and CDR2 is SVGAGI (reference sequence). CDR3 in amino acids: CARGEWPNEQFF.

Judged by frequency, this clonotype is medium-sized (0.01 to 0.1%). This chain uses TRBV5-1 with TRBJ2-7. The CDR3 has 14 residues. Germline CDR1 SGHRS, CDR2 YFSETQ. The CDR3 protein is CASSLVKGTDEQYF.

This chain uses TRBV14 with TRBJ1-1; no DNA is available, so the TRBD1 call from TCRdb remains unchecked. The CDR3 totals 15 residues. CDR1 is SGHDN, CDR2 FVKESK, per germline. CDR3 residues: CASSLRDRGATEAFF. The full variable domain, rest sourced from reference TRBV14 and TRBJ1-1, is EAGVTQFPSHSVIEKGQTVTLRCDPISGHDNLYWYRRVMGKEIKFLLHFVKESKQDESGMPNNRFLAERTGGTYSTLKVQPAELEDSGVYFCASSLRDRGATEAFFGQGTRLTVV.

The J gene is TRBJ1-1, the V gene TRBV14. Germline V gene sequence: CDR1 SGHDN, CDR2 FVKESK. The CDR3 covers 12 residues. CDR3: CASSQVGFGAFF.

Judged by frequency, this clonotype is medium-sized. The chain carries TRBV5-1 and TRBJ2-3; the TRBD2 assignment by TCRdb is unverifiable without DNA. From germline, CDR1 is SGHRS and CDR2 YFSETQ. The CDR3 has 15 residues. The CDR3 loop reads CASSPEREGTDTQYF.

This clonotype is labeled medium-sized based on frequency. V and J are TRBV19 and TRBJ2-3. Germline V CDR1 and CDR2: LNHDA, SQIVND (reference sequence). This CDR3 region has 12 residues. The CDR3 is CASSKTRDTQYF.

This rearrangement joins TRBV7-6 to TRBJ1-1. Germline V gene sequence: CDR1 SGHVS, CDR2 FNYEAQ. This CDR3 spans 17 amino acids. The chain's CDR3 is CASSLGVWGTRNTEAFF.

Judged by frequency, this clonotype is medium-sized. The V gene is TRBV5-1, the J gene TRBJ2-2. The V gene's germline CDR1 is SGHRS and CDR2 YFSETQ. The length of the CDR3 is 14 residues. CDR3 loop: CASSFRQNTGELFF.

This clonotype is labeled medium-sized based on frequency. The chain links TRBV11-1 to TRBJ1-5; TCRdb's D call, TRBD1, is unchecked because there is no DNA. CDR3 length: 12 residues. The germline V gene encodes CDR1 SGHAT and CDR2 FQDESV (reference sequence). CDR3 sequence: CASSLRGQPQHF. Based on the CDR3 plus reference TRBV11-1 and TRBJ1-5, the full variable domain is EAEVAQSPRYKITEKSQAVAFWCDPISGHATLYWYRQILGQGPELLVQFQDESVVDDSQLPKDRFSAERLKGVDSTLKIQPAELGDSAMYLCASSLRGQPQHFGDGTRLSIL.

By frequency, this clonotype is medium-sized (0.01 to 0.1%). The chain is built from TRBV12-3 or TRBV12-4 and TRBJ2-1; the TCRdb D gene call, TRBD1, has no DNA to confirm it. The CDR3 has 15 amino acids. CDR3 sequence reads: CASLMGQIGYAEQFF.

The V and J genes are TRBV5-1 and TRBJ2-2; with no DNA, the TCRdb D assignment of TRBD1 cannot be verified. Per germline, CDR1 SGHRS and CDR2 YFSETQ. CDR3 length equals 19 residues. CDR3 region: CASSFGRGERRGNTGELFF.